This entry lists 3 T cell receptor beta chains sequenced from one sample in a study of blood T cell repertoires in COVID-19. The method was immunoSEQ multiplex PCR; TCRdb's version includes in-frame clones alone and lacks a portion of them. The sample has a few hundred thousand clones; around four fifths are singletons. The source material was peripheral blood. The receptors were gathered from a man between 60 and 70 years old who had recovered from COVID-19.

The chain carries TRBV24-1 and TRBJ1-6, with a tentative D call TRBD1 (6 bases). Germline CDR1 reads KGHDR; CDR2 reads SFDVKD. The V end was cut by 0 bases, the J end by 5 bases, with 16 bases between. The CDR3 consists of 18 residues. In DNA form, the CDR3 reads TGTGCCACCAGTGATTTGAAATCCTCTGGGGGCCATAATTCACCCCTCCACTTT. It is translated as CATSDLKSSGGHNSPLHF.

The chain joins TRBV7-2 to TRBJ1-5, with D possibly being TRBD1 (6 bases). V shed 5 bases and J shed 4 bases, with 15 bases lying between them. The CDR3 has 15 amino acids. The V gene's germline CDR1 is SGHTA and CDR2 FQGNSA. The CDR3: CASSPYQGNNQPQHF. The CDR3 bases are TGTGCCAGCAGCCCCTACCAGGGGAATAATCAGCCCCAGCATTTT.

This rearrangement joins TRBV24-1 to TRBJ1-2, with TRBD1 identical over 8 bases. With 8 bases clipped from V and 4 bases from J, the junction kept 11 bases outside the gene matches. Per germline, CDR1 KGHDR and CDR2 SFDVKD. There are 15 residues in the CDR3. The CDR3 coding sequence is TGTGCCACCATCCCGACTCAGGGGGCGGGCTATGGCTACACCTTC. Translating gives CATIPTQGAGYGYTF.